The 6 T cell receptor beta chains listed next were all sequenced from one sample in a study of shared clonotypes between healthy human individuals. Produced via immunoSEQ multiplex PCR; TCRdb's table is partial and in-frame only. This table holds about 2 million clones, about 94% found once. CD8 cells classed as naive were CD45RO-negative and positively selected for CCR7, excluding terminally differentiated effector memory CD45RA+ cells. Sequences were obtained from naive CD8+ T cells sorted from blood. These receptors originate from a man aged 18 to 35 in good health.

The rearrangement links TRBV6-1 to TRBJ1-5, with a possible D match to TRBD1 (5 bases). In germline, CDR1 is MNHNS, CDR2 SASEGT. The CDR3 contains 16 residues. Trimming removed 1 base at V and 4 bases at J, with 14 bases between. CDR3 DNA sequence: TGTGCCAGCAGTGAAGTAGGCCTCTGGGGGAATCAGCCCCAGCATTTT. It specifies CASSEVGLWGNQPQHF.

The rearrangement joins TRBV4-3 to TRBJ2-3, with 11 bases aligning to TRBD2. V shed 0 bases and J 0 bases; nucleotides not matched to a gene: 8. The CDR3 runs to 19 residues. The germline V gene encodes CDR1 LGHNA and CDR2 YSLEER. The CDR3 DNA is TGCGCCAGCAGCCAAGAGGCGCTAGCGGGAGGCTCTAGCACAGATACGCAGTATTTT. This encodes CASSQEALAGGSSTDTQYF.

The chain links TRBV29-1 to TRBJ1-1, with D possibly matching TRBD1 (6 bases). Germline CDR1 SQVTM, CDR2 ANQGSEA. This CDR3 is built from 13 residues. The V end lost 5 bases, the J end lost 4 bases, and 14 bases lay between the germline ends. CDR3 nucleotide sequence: TGCAGCGTTCTACCAGGGGACCTCACTGAAGCTTTCTTT. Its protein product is CSVLPGDLTEAFF.

CDR3 amino acids: CASSLSGRDRVGNTIYF. DNA of the CDR3: TGTGCCAGCAGTTTATCAGGTCGGGACAGGGTTGGAAACACCATATATTTT. The chain combines TRBV27 with TRBJ1-3, with 9 bases identical to TRBD1. With 0 bases clipped from V and 3 bases from J, the junction kept 6 bases outside the gene matches. The CDR3 sequence is 17 residues long. Looked up from germline, CDR1 is MNHEY and CDR2 is SMNVEV (reference sequence).

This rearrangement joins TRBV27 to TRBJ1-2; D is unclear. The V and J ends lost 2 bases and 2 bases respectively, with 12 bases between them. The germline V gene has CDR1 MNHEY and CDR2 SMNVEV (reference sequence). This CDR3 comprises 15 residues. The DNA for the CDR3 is TGTGCCAGCAGTTTAGGCAGTTCTGGGAACTATGGCTACACCTTC. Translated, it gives CASSLGSSGNYGYTF.

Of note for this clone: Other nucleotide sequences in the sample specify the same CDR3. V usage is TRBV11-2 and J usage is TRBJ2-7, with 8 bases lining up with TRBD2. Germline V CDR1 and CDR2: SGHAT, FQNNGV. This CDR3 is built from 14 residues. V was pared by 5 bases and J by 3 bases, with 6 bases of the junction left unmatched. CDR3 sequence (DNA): TGTGCCAGCAGCGCCCCCGGGACTAGCTACGAGCAGTACTTC. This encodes CASSAPGTSYEQYF.